This T cell receptor beta chain was recovered during a study of T cell responses to AZD1222 COVID-19 vaccine. Study details: Second-dose recipients at about 4 or about 12 weeks were treated as one pooled group.

Profiled with immunoSEQ multiplex PCR; TCRdb holds only in-frame clones, not every one. The profile covers nearly 95,000 clones, with nearly 90% appearing a single time and roughly 9.1% taken by the ten largest. Findings and caveats of the study: Two AZD1222 administrations were followed by greater Spike-specific TCR breadth and depth. Donor demographics were predominantly white British with a female majority; clonal diversity may be underestimated. Seropositive at baseline were only six AZD1222 recipients.

Germline V gives CDR1 SGHDN, CDR2 FVKESK. V was cut by 2 bases and J by 0 bases, with 16 bases left in between. The CDR3 length is 17 residues. This clone turned up a few times. Its antigen is unknown. The sequence was collected from an adult in good health. The sample here was peripheral blood, taken on day 0 of AZD1222 vaccination. The V gene is TRBV14, the J gene TRBJ1-2; possibly TRBD1 for D (5 bases). CDR3 amino acids: CASSQTGTLRANYGYTF. The CDR3 coding sequence is TGTGCCAGCAGCCAAACCGGGACTCTCCGAGCTAACTATGGCTACACCTTC.